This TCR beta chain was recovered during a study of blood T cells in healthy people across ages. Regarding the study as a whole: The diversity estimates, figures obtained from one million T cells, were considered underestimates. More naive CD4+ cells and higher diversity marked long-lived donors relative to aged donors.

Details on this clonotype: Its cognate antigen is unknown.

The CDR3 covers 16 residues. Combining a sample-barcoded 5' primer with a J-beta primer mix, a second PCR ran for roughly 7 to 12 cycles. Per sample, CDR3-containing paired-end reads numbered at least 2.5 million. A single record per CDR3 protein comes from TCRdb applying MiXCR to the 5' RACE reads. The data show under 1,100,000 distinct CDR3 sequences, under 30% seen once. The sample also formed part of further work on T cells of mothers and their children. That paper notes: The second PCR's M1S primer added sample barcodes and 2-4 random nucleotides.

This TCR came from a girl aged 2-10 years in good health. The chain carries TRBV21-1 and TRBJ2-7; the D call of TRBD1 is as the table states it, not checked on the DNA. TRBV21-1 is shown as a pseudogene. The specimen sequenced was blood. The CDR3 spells CASSARDRGQPHEQYF. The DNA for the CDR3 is TGTGCCAGCAGCGCAAGAGACAGGGGGCAACCCCACGAGCAGTACTTC.